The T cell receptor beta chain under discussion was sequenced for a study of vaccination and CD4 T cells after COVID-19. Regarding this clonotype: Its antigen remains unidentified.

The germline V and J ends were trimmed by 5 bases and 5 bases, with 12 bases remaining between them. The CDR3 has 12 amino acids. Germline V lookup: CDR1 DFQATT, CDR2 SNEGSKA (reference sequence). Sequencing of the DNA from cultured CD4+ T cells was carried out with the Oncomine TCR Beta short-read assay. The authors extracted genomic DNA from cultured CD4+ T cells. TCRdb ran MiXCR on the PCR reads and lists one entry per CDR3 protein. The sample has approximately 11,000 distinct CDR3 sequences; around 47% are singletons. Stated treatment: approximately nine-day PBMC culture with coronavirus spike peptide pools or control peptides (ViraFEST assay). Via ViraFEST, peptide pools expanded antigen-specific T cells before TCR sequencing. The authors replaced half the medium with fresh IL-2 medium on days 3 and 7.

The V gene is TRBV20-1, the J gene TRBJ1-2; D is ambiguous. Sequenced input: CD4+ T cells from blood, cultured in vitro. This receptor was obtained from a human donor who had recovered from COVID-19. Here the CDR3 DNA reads TGCAGTGCTCTTACAGTTAATTATGGCTACACCTTC. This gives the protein CSALTVNYGYTF.